The 14 T cell receptor beta chains in this list originate from one sample, sequenced in a study of blood T cell repertoires in COVID-19. Using immunoSEQ multiplex PCR, the repertoire was profiled, and TCRdb retains in-frame clones only, with some absent. The table lists 300,000 to 450,000 clones, around nine tenths of them singletons. Material for sequencing was PBMCs or T cells enriched from blood (not recorded which). Every receptor here comes from a woman aged 18-29 years who had recovered from COVID-19.

The chain carries TRBV9 and TRBJ2-2; D is perhaps TRBD2 (7 bases). With 4 bases removed from V and 1 base from J, the gap between germline ends came to 14 bases. From germline, CDR1 is SGDLS and CDR2 YYNGEE. The CDR3 covers 16 residues. CDR3 nucleotide sequence: TGTGCCAGCAGCCGGGGGGACACTTTGAACACCGGGGAGCTGTTTTTT. The encoded protein is CASSRGDTLNTGELFF.

The chain uses TRBV7-3 and TRBJ2-2; TRBD1 agrees at 9 bases. The V and J ends lost 5 bases and 4 bases, in that order; junction bases with no gene match: 8. The germline gives CDR1 SGHTA, CDR2 FQGTGA. The CDR3 runs 16 residues. The CDR3 region is CASSPINRGLTGELFF. In nucleotides, the CDR3 is TGTGCCAGCAGCCCGATTAACAGGGGGCTCACCGGGGAGCTGTTTTTT.

The genes are TRBV2 and TRBJ2-2, with D possibly matching TRBD1 (6 bases). Germline lookup yields CDR1 SNHLY and CDR2 FYNNEI. Trimming removed 6 bases from V and 4 bases from J, with 15 bases in between. The CDR3 has 15 amino acids. DNA for the CDR3: TGTGCCAGCAGCGAGATAGGACAGAGCACCGGGGAGCTGTTTTTT. Protein product: CASSEIGQSTGELFF.

V gene TRBV5-1 combines with J gene TRBJ2-2, with D perhaps TRBD1 (6 bases). Germline lookup yields CDR1 SGHRS and CDR2 YFSETQ. The V and J ends lost 5 bases and 6 bases respectively, with 14 bases between them. The CDR3 length is 14 residues. CDR3 DNA: TGCGCCAGCAGGGCACAACCAGGGGCCGGGGAGCTGTTTTTT. Translation gives CASRAQPGAGELFF. Based on the CDR3 plus reference TRBV5-1 and TRBJ2-2, the full variable domain is KAGVTQTPRYLIKTRGQQVTLSCSPISGHRSVSWYQQTPGQGLQFLFEYFSETQRNKGNFPGRFSGRQFSNSRSEMNVSTLELGDSALYLCASRAQPGAGELFFGEGSRLTVL.

The rearrangement joins TRBV11-2 to TRBJ1-1; D is unclear. V was shortened by 2 bases and J by 0 bases, with 16 bases between the two germline ends. The CDR3 covers 17 residues. The V gene's germline CDR1 is SGHAT and CDR2 FQNNGV. The CDR3 sequence: CASSLRREALMNTEAFF. For the CDR3, the DNA is TGTGCCAGCAGCTTAAGGCGGGAGGCATTAATGAACACTGAAGCTTTCTTT.

Only one count was recorded for this clone. This sequence joins TRBV2 and TRBJ1-2, with D perhaps TRBD1 (6 bases). This CDR3 region has 12 residues. Germline V gene data show CDR1 as SNHLY and CDR2 as FYNNEI. The V end was cut by 6 bases, the J end by 8 bases, with 13 bases between. The CDR3 loop is CASRPKGEGYTF. Here the CDR3 DNA reads TGTGCCAGCAGACCAAAGGGGGAAGGCTACACCTTC. Drawing the rest from reference TRBV2 and TRBJ1-2, the complete variable domain is EPEVTQTPSHQVTQMGQEVILRCVPISNHLYFYWYRQILGQKVEFLVSFYNNEISEKSEIFDDQFSVERPDGSNFTLKIRSTKLEDSAMYFCASRPKGEGYTFGSGTRLTVV.

This clone is a singleton in its sample. J is TRBJ2-7 and V is TRBV2; 13 nucleotides agree with TRBD2. The length of the CDR3 is 14 residues. With V trimmed by 5 bases and J by 7 bases, 5 bases remained unmatched. Germline CDR1 is SNHLY and CDR2 is FYNNEI. The CDR3 loop reads CASSSKGLAGEQYF. CDR3 bases: TGTGCCAGCAGTTCCAAGGGACTAGCGGGGGAGCAGTACTTC.

V and J are TRBV5-6 and TRBJ1-1; 8 bases fit TRBD1. Trimming cost V 5 bases and J 5 bases; bases outside gene matches: 8. This CDR3 has 14 residues. The V gene's germline CDR1 is SGHDT and CDR2 YYEEEE. DNA for the CDR3: TGTGCCAGCAGTCGGGACAGGTTCGGGACTGAAGCTTTCTTT. As protein: CASSRDRFGTEAFF.

The chain is built from TRBV27 and TRBJ2-7; possible D gene TRBD1, 5 bases. CDR1 is MNHEY, CDR2 SMNVEV, per germline (reference sequence). The CDR3 contains 13 residues. V was cut by 5 bases and J by 2 bases, with 10 bases left in between. CDR3 amino acids: CASSMLGAYEQYF. The CDR3 nucleotides read TGTGCCAGCAGTATGCTAGGGGCCTACGAGCAGTACTTC.

CDR3 in DNA: TGTGCCAGCAGTCGGCTCGAGCGGGCTGGAAGCTCCTACAATGAGCAGTTCTTC. Protein sequence: CASSRLERAGSSYNEQFF. The V and J genes are TRBV6-6 and TRBJ2-1, with D perhaps matching TRBD2 (6 bases). Trimming removed 5 bases from V and 0 bases from J, with 20 bases in between. Germline V gene sequence: CDR1 MNHNY, CDR2 SVGAGI (reference sequence). CDR3 length: 18 amino acids.

This clone is a singleton in its sample. This chain connects TRBV4-2 to TRBJ2-1; D is unresolved. Between the trimmed V and J ends, which lost 0 bases and 6 bases, there was a span of 15 bases. Germline V lookup: CDR1 LGHNA, CDR2 YNFKEQ. This CDR3 region has 16 residues. This chain's CDR3 is CASSQELRVLTNEQFF. The CDR3 nucleotides are TGTGCCAGCAGCCAAGAGCTTCGTGTCCTAACCAATGAGCAGTTCTTC.

The chain employs TRBV19 and TRBJ2-1; TRBD1 aligns across 7 bases. This CDR3 is 16 amino acids long. V was pared by 5 bases and J by 2 bases, with 9 bases of the junction left unmatched. Germline-derived CDR1 and CDR2 are LNHDA and SQIVND (reference sequence). The CDR3 here is CASSHRGLGAYNEQFF. CDR3 DNA: TGTGCCAGTAGTCACAGGGGTTTGGGGGCCTACAATGAGCAGTTCTTC.

The chain carries TRBV12-5 and TRBJ2-5; 7 bases line up with TRBD2. The CDR3 totals 14 residues. Trimming removed 6 bases from V and 5 bases from J; junction bases left unmatched: 9. Per germline, CDR1 LGHNT and CDR2 FRNRAP. CDR3 amino acids: CASGRGEGAETQYF. CDR3 bases: TGTGCTAGTGGCCGGGGGGAGGGCGCGGAGACCCAGTACTTC.

The rearrangement links TRBV2 to TRBJ1-1; tentatively, D is TRBD1 (6 bases). Germline-derived CDR1 and CDR2 are SNHLY and FYNNEI. V lost 4 bases, J lost 1 base, and 13 bases lay in between. This CDR3 contains 15 residues. This CDR3 is CASSVQGQGNTEAFF. CDR3 DNA sequence: TGTGCCAGCAGTGTTCAGGGGCAGGGGAACACTGAAGCTTTCTTT.